These 3 T cell receptor beta chains came from one sample sequenced in a study of early stage breast cancer tumors. Measured with immunoSEQ multiplex PCR; TCRdb has only the in-frame clones, and not every one. Of 30,000 to 40,000 clones listed, 70% to 85% are singletons. Material for sequencing was blood. Receptors originate from a person between 60 and 69 years old with breast cancer.

The chain carries TRBV19 and TRBJ2-1; 8 nucleotides line up with TRBD2. The junction had 8 bases not matched to a gene; V was cut back by 7 bases and J by 12 bases. CDR1 LNHDA and CDR2 SQIVND come from the germline V gene (reference sequence). This CDR3 region has 12 residues. The CDR3 sequence is CASNPTGGRQFF. The CDR3 DNA sequence: TGTGCCAGTAACCCGACGGGAGGGCGGCAGTTCTTC. The complete variable domain, with remaining parts taken from reference TRBV19 and TRBJ2-1, reads DGGITQSPKYLFRKEGQNVTLSCEQNLNHDAMYWYRQDPGQGLRLIYYSQIVNDFQKGDIAEGYSVSREKKESFPLTVTSAQKNPTAFYLCASNPTGGRQFFGPGTRLTVL.

The chain combines TRBV19 with TRBJ2-1, with D perhaps being TRBD1 or TRBD2 (5 bases each). The CDR3 spans 16 residues. Trimming left V 7 bases short and J 0 bases short, with 16 bases between. The germline CDR1 and CDR2 sequences are LNHDA and SQIVND (reference sequence). CDR3 sequence: CASKGREGSSYNEQFF. In DNA, the CDR3 is TGTGCCAGTAAGGGACGAGAGGGGAGCTCCTACAATGAGCAGTTCTTC.

This chain joins TRBV18 and TRBJ2-1; 10 bases map to TRBD2. The CDR3 consists of 17 residues. Trimming at V came to 0 bases and at J to 6 bases, leaving 8 bases not matched to a gene. From germline, CDR1 is KGHSH and CDR2 LQKENI. The CDR3 protein is CASSPPSMASGGNEQFF. The CDR3 nucleotides read TGTGCCAGCTCACCACCCTCGATGGCTAGCGGGGGCAATGAGCAGTTCTTC.